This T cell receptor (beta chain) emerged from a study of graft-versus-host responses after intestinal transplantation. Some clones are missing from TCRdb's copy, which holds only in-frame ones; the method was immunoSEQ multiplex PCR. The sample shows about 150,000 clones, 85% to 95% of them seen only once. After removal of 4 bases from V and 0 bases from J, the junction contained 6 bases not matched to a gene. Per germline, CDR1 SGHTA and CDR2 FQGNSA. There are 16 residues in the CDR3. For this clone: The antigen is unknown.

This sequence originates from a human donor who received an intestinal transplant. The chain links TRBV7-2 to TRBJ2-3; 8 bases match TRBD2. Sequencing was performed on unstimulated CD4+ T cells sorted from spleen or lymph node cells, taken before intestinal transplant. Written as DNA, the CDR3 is TGTGCCAGCAGCTCCCGACTAGCGACTAGCACAGATACGCAGTATTTT. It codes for CASSSRLATSTDTQYF.